A single sample is the source of the 7 T cell receptor beta chains below, sequenced in a study of T cell changes during pregnancy in multiple sclerosis. This table comes from immunoSEQ multiplex PCR, and its TCRdb copy is limited to in-frame clones, with some not included. The sample includes some 100,000 clones, 94% of them seen just once. This sample comprised peripheral blood, obtained before pregnancy. All receptors derive from a female donor with multiple sclerosis, enrolled in a pregnancy study.

V gene TRBV5-6 combines with J gene TRBJ2-7; 7 nucleotides agree with TRBD1. V trimming: 4 bases; J trimming: 5 bases; junction bases outside the gene matches: 9. This CDR3 has 14 amino acids. Germline-derived CDR1 and CDR2 are SGHDT and YYEEEE. CDR3 coding DNA: TGTGCCAGCAGCCTAGGACAGGATCCCCACGAGCAGTACTTC. This encodes CASSLGQDPHEQYF.

In its sample, this clone was seen many times. The CDR3: CASTGNTDTQYF. The CDR3 nucleotides read TGTGCCAGCACGGGGAACACAGATACGCAGTATTTT. This rearrangement joins TRBV6-6 to TRBJ2-3, with a tentative D call TRBD2 (5 bases). This CDR3 contains 12 residues. Germline CDR1 and CDR2: MNHNY and SVGAGI (reference sequence). V gave up 7 bases and J gave up 2 bases, with 7 bases separating them.

This clone appeared once. The chain joins TRBV23-1 to TRBJ1-4; D is undetermined. TRBV23-1 is annotated as an ORF whose role is uncertain. Trimming left V 2 bases short and J 3 bases short, with 16 bases between. The CDR3 totals 17 residues. CDR3 nucleotides: TGCGCCAGCAGTCAACCTATCGAGGGCGGGGCTAATGAAAAACTGTTTTTT. Translation: CASSQPIEGGANEKLFF.

The rearrangement links TRBV7-2 to TRBJ2-7; D is possibly TRBD1 (5 bases). Deletions cut 4 bases from V and 2 bases from J, with 15 bases between. The CDR3 sequence is 15 residues long. The germline V gene has CDR1 SGHTA and CDR2 FQGNSA. CDR3 DNA: TGTGCCAGCAGCTCGGGCTCCCTCAGGGCCTACGAGCAGTACTTC. It yields the protein CASSSGSLRAYEQYF.

The rearrangement uses TRBV11-2 and TRBJ1-1; possibly TRBD1 for D (6 bases). Germline V CDR1 and CDR2: SGHAT, FQNNGV. The CDR3 consists of 15 residues. V was pared by 2 bases and J by 0 bases, with 10 bases between. CDR3 nucleotides: TGTGCCAGCAGCTTATTTCAGGGGTTGAACACTGAAGCTTTCTTT. Protein: CASSLFQGLNTEAFF.

The chain combines TRBV9 with TRBJ2-3, with TRBD2 matching 13 bases. The germline CDR1 and CDR2 sequences are SGDLS and YYNGEE. The CDR3 covers 16 residues. V lost 3 bases and J lost 5; bases outside the gene matches: 6. CDR3 amino acids: CASSGGTSGMVDTQYF. CDR3 sequence (DNA): TGTGCCAGCAGCGGAGGGACTAGCGGGATGGTAGATACGCAGTATTTT.

With respect to this clone: Within the sample, other DNA sequences also encode this same CDR3. V is TRBV5-1 and J is TRBJ2-1, with D perhaps matching TRBD2 (5 bases). The germline CDR1 and CDR2 sequences are SGHRS and YFSETQ. Trimming left V 0 bases short and J 8 bases short, with 12 bases between. The CDR3 has 14 residues. The CDR3 region has the DNA TGCGCCAGCAGCTTGGCCCTAGCAGGAGATGAGCAGTTCTTC. Protein product: CASSLALAGDEQFF.